This T cell receptor (beta chain) is drawn from a study of shared clonotypes between healthy human individuals. Findings and caveats of the study: In the sorted subsets, rarefaction showed sequencing was incomplete despite large depth.

From germline, CDR1 is SEHNR and CDR2 FQNEAQ (reference sequence). The CDR3 is 12 residues long. The V end was cut by 5 bases, the J end by 7 bases, with 11 bases between. As for this clone: Its target is not known.

Method: immunoSEQ multiplex PCR; TCRdb's copy keeps in-frame clones and lacks some. Of over 2 million clones detected, roughly 90% appear once; the ten largest clones hold around 0.38%. The sequencing sample was made of naive CD4+ T cells from PBMCs. As for subset: CD45RA+ positively selected. The clonotype comes from a man between 18 and 29 years old in good health. Some clones in this sample may be carry-over from other donors' samples. The rearrangement joins TRBV7-9 to TRBJ1-1; no reliable D call. In DNA form, the CDR3 reads TGTGCCAGCAGCAAGACTGATAATGAAGCTTTCTTT. This encodes CASSKTDNEAFF.